Given below is one TCR beta chain in context. The antigen is undetermined. Method: immunoSEQ multiplex PCR; TCRdb's copy keeps in-frame clones and lacks some. The table lists some 59,000 clones, over 80% of them singletons. The trim removed 1 base at V and 10 bases at J, leaving 4 bases unmatched. Germline CDR1 GTSNPN, CDR2 SVGIG (reference sequence). The CDR3 sequence is 13 residues long. The sample belongs to a study of vaccination effects on CD4 cells after COVID-19. Study as a whole: Participants received two doses of either the BNT162b2 or mRNA-1273 vaccine.

The ViraFEST assay expanded antigen-specific CD4+ T cells with viral peptide pools before sequencing. CD4+ T cells were isolated after less than 13 days of culture. A few million PBMC were seeded per well and grown in the presence of around 10 IU/ml IL-2 and around 10 ug/ml peptides. The receptor was derived from a human donor who received a COVID-19 vaccine. The sample in question was CD4+ T cells from PBMCs cultured with HCoV-229E spike peptides, obtained before COVID-19 vaccination. This sequence joins TRBV30 and TRBJ1-1, with 12 bases identical to TRBD1. The CDR3 spells CAWSAGTGGRAFF. CDR3 bases: TGTGCCTGGAGTGCCGGGACAGGGGGCAGAGCTTTCTTT.